This entry lists 20 T cell receptor beta chains sequenced from one sample in a study of PD-L1 blockade in urothelial cancer. Method: immunoSEQ multiplex PCR; TCRdb's copy keeps in-frame clones and lacks some. The sample has 40,000 or so clones, over 75% seen once. Sequences were derived from PBMCs, sampled around atezolizumab (anti-PD-L1) treatment. These TCRs come from a man aged 65-85 years with urothelial cancer.

The chain recombines TRBV6-6 with TRBJ2-7, with D possibly being TRBD2 (7 bases). Germline assignment: CDR1 MNHNY and CDR2 SVGAGI (reference sequence). Deletions cut 8 bases from V and 6 bases from J, with 17 bases between. The CDR3 contains 13 residues. CDR3 sequence (DNA): TGTGCCAGCCAGGGGCAGGGAGGGCGCGAGCAGTACTTC. It yields the protein CASQGQGGREQYF.

V gene TRBV19 combines with J gene TRBJ2-2; D not resolved. The CDR3 has 15 residues. V shed 3 bases and J shed 1 base, with 9 bases lying between them. Germline V gene data show CDR1 as LNHDA and CDR2 as SQIVND (reference sequence). CDR3 protein: CASSIDSRNTGELFF. CDR3 bases: TGTGCCAGTAGTATTGACTCGAGGAACACCGGGGAGCTGTTTTTT.

This clone was detected once. This chain uses TRBV25-1 with TRBJ1-4; a weak D match, TRBD1 (6 bases). In germline, CDR1 is MGHDK, CDR2 SYGVNS. The CDR3 contains 15 residues. Trimming removed 8 bases from V and 5 bases from J, with 18 bases in between. The CDR3 spells CASGSNRAGNEKLFF. The CDR3 coding sequence is TGTGCCAGCGGTAGCAACAGGGCAGGGAATGAAAAACTGTTTTTT.

The chain recombines TRBV18 with TRBJ1-1; TRBD1 matches 8 bases. Germline V gene sequence: CDR1 KGHSH, CDR2 LQKENI. V was pared by 5 bases and J by 1 base, with 3 bases of the junction left unmatched. The CDR3 has 14 residues. CDR3 in DNA: TGTGCCAGCTCAGGTGGACAGGGGAACACTGAAGCTTTCTTT. Amino acids: CASSGGQGNTEAFF.

About this clone: One junction end does not reproduce the germline sequence, and a read error may be involved. The rearrangement links TRBV29-1 to TRBJ2-3; D is ambiguous. Germline CDR1 is SQVTM and CDR2 is ANQGSEA. The CDR3 totals 12 residues. CDR3 amino acids: CSVEDGTDTQYF. The CDR3 bases are TGCAGCGTGGAAGACGGCACAGATACGCAGTATTTT.

In this sample, this clone turned up once. The chain joins TRBV30 to TRBJ2-7; 8 bases align to TRBD1. Germline CDR1 and CDR2: GTSNPN and SVGIG (reference sequence). The trim removed 8 bases at V and 9 bases at J, leaving 12 bases unmatched. CDR3 length: 12 amino acids. The CDR3 DNA reads as TGTGCCGGTTCGGACAGGGTAGTTGGGCAGTACTTC. Its protein is CAGSDRVVGQYF.

This clone occurred a few times. The J gene is TRBJ1-2, the V gene TRBV11-1; a weak D match, TRBD1 (6 bases). Germline assignment: CDR1 SGHAT and CDR2 FQDESV (reference sequence). Trimming stripped 0 bases from V and 7 bases from J, with 9 bases between. CDR3 length: 13 residues. The CDR3 bases are TGTGCCAGCAGCTTAGCAGGGGGTGCTGGCTACACCTTC. This translates into CASSLAGGAGYTF.

This chain connects TRBV19 to TRBJ1-5; 7 positions agree with TRBD1. The CDR3 is 20 amino acids. Germline CDR1 is LNHDA and CDR2 is SQIVND (reference sequence). The V gene end was trimmed by 0 bases and the J gene end by 3 bases; junction bases not matched to a gene: 17. The CDR3 protein is CASSIDSVPQGGFVNQPQHF. The CDR3 DNA follows: TGTGCCAGTAGTATAGACTCGGTCCCCCAAGGGGGCTTCGTCAATCAGCCCCAGCATTTT.

The chain employs TRBV27 and TRBJ2-1; 8 positions agree with TRBD2. With 7 bases clipped from V and 9 bases from J, the junction kept 17 bases outside the gene matches. The CDR3 loop spans 16 amino acids. The V gene's germline CDR1 is MNHEY and CDR2 SMNVEV (reference sequence). The CDR3 spells CASNTNSGSRYGEQFF. The CDR3 nucleotides read TGTGCCAGCAATACGAACAGCGGGAGTAGATACGGTGAGCAGTTCTTC.

V is TRBV7-2 and J is TRBJ2-3; D is unresolved. Germline V gene lookup returns CDR1 SGHTA and CDR2 FQGNSA. V lost 5 bases, J lost 3 bases, and 9 bases lay in between. CDR3 size: 13 residues. The CDR3 region is CASSTRLTDTQYF. The CDR3 DNA reads TGTGCCAGCAGCACTCGACTGACAGATACGCAGTATTTT.

The chain links TRBV15 to TRBJ1-5; D might be TRBD1 (5 bases). V was shortened by 1 base and J by 6 bases, with 10 bases between the two germline ends. The CDR3 extends over 14 amino acids. From germline, CDR1 is LNHNV and CDR2 YYDKDF (reference sequence). The CDR3 DNA is TGTGCCACCAGCAGAGGTGGGGGGGTTCAGCCCCAGCATTTT. Residues: CATSRGGGVQPQHF.

The J gene is TRBJ2-5, the V gene TRBV19; the match to TRBD1 covers 9 bases. Trimming took 2 bases from V and 5 from J; bases not matched to a gene: 3. CDR1 is LNHDA, CDR2 SQIVND, per germline (reference sequence). This CDR3 is 14 amino acids long. CDR3 nucleotide sequence: TGTGCCAGTAGTATAACAGGGGGCTGGGAGACCCAGTACTTC. It translates to CASSITGGWETQYF.

This chain connects TRBV29-1 to TRBJ1-1; the match to TRBD1 covers 7 bases. The length of the CDR3 is 14 residues. The junction had 6 bases not matched to a gene; V was cut back by 0 bases and J by 5 bases. Germline V gives CDR1 SQVTM, CDR2 ANQGSEA. The CDR3: CSVEEVRGQTEAFF. The CDR3 DNA is TGCAGCGTTGAAGAAGTAAGGGGGCAAACTGAAGCTTTCTTT.

Of note for this clone: Other nucleotide sequences from this sample produce the same CDR3. The V call is TRBV7-2, the J call TRBJ1-1; perhaps TRBD1 as D (6 bases). Germline lookup yields CDR1 SGHTA and CDR2 FQGNSA. The CDR3 is 13 residues long. The ends were cut back, 5 bases at V and 1 base at J, with 8 bases in the middle. Here the CDR3 DNA reads TGTGCCAGCAGCCTACAGGGGAACACTGAAGCTTTCTTT. This codes for CASSLQGNTEAFF. The full variable domain, with the rest looked up from reference TRBV7-2 and TRBJ1-1, is GAGVSQSPSNKVTEKGKDVELRCDPISGHTALYWYRQSLGQGLEFLIYFQGNSAPDKSGLPSDRFSAERTGGSVSTLTIQRTQQEDSAVYLCASSLQGNTEAFFGQGTRLTVV.

The rearrangement links TRBV6-1 to TRBJ1-5; D perhaps matches TRBD1 (6 bases). Per the germline V gene, CDR1 is MNHNS and CDR2 is SASEGT. The CDR3 is made up of 15 amino acids. Between the trimmed V and J ends, which lost 6 bases and 3 bases, there was a span of 15 bases. The CDR3 spells CASRENRDTNQPQHF. DNA for the CDR3: TGTGCCAGCAGAGAAAACCGGGACACCAATCAGCCCCAGCATTTT.

The V and J genes are TRBV5-1 and TRBJ2-1; D remains ambiguous. The CDR3 sequence is 12 residues long. Per the germline V gene, CDR1 is SGHRS and CDR2 is YFSETQ. Trimming took 1 base from V and 6 from J, leaving 5 bases between them. In DNA form, the CDR3 reads TGCGCCAGCAGCTTGCCGCGCAATGAGCAGTTCTTC. It is translated as CASSLPRNEQFF.

The chain employs TRBV27 and TRBJ2-5; 11 bases are a match to TRBD1. There are 15 residues in the CDR3. J was trimmed by 5 bases and V by 4 bases; bases with no gene match: 6. Germline lookup yields CDR1 MNHEY and CDR2 SMNVEV (reference sequence). The CDR3 DNA follows: TGTGCCAGCAGTTACGGACAGGGGGCAGGGGAGACCCAGTACTTC. Protein product: CASSYGQGAGETQYF.

V is TRBV4-3 and J is TRBJ1-3; TRBD1 matches 8 bases. The V gene end was trimmed by 0 bases and the J gene end by 4 bases; junction bases not matched to a gene: 5. Germline CDR1 and CDR2: LGHNA and YSLEER. This CDR3 has 16 residues. This CDR3 reads CASSQEGTGAGNTIYF. The CDR3 DNA sequence: TGCGCCAGCAGCCAAGAGGGGACAGGCGCCGGAAACACCATATATTTT.

The J gene is TRBJ2-3, the V gene TRBV15, with TRBD2 as a possible D gene (5 bases). Germline-derived CDR1 and CDR2 are LNHNV and YYDKDF (reference sequence). Trimming pared 3 bases from V and 6 bases from J, leaving 10 bases between. The CDR3 has 13 amino acids. CDR3 region: CATSSEGVDTQYF. In nucleotides, the CDR3 is TGTGCCACCAGCAGCGAGGGCGTGGATACGCAGTATTTT.

The chain is built from TRBV11-2 and TRBJ1-5; D call uncertain. The V end was cut by 1 base, the J end by 0 bases, with 7 bases between. The CDR3 is made up of 15 amino acids. Germline V gene data show CDR1 as SGHAT and CDR2 as FQNNGV. The CDR3 here is CASSLGRPSNQPQHF. In DNA, the CDR3 is TGTGCCAGCAGCTTAGGCAGGCCTAGCAATCAGCCCCAGCATTTT.